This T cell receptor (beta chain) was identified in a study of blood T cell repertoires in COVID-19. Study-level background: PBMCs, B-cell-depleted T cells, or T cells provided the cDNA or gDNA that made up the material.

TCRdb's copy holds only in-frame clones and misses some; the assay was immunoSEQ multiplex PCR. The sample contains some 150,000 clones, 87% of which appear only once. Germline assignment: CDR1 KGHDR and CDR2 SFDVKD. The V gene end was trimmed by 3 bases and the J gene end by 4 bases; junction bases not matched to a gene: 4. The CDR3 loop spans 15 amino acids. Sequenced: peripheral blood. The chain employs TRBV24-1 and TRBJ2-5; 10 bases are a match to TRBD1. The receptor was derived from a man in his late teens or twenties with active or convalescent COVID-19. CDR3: CATSDTRTGGETQYF. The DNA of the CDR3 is TGTGCCACCAGTGATACCCGGACAGGGGGAGAGACCCAGTACTTC.